This TCR beta chain appears in the sequencing data of a study of blood T cells in healthy people across ages. PCR was performed a second time for about 7 to 12 cycles using a sample-barcoded 5' primer and a J-beta primer mix. Every cDNA molecule bore a tag from a template-switch adaptor containing 12 random nucleotides. TCRdb analysed the 5' RACE reads with MiXCR anew, one entry per CDR3 protein. The data hold some 1.6 million distinct CDR3 sequences, with about 35% observed a single time. Per germline, CDR1 MGHRA and CDR2 YSYEKL. V lost 4 bases and J lost 1; bases outside the gene matches: 14. This CDR3 region has 19 residues. Drawn from each donor were 8.5 to 10 milliliters of peripheral blood.

The sequenced sample consisted of blood. The receptor was isolated from a woman under 40 in good health. V gene TRBV4-1 combines with J gene TRBJ2-5; TRBD2 matches at 11 bases. The CDR3 nucleotides are TGCGCCAGCAGCCCTCGGGGTAGCGGGGGGGCAGGAGTCCAAGAGACCCAGTACTTC. Translation: CASSPRGSGGAGVQETQYF.